This TCR beta chain emerged from a study of shared clonotypes between healthy human individuals. Turning to the study itself: CD8 memory received one plate per donor, CD8 naive two, CD4 memory three and CD4 naive three.

This clone was seen a single time. The antigen remains undetermined. Only in-frame clones appear in the TCRdb table, and some are missing; sequencing was by immunoSEQ multiplex PCR. The table records approximately 740,000 clones, roughly 70% of them present only once. Germline values: CDR1 SNHLY, CDR2 FYNNEI. V lost 4 bases and J 6 bases, leaving 12 bases between the germline ends. The CDR3 is made up of 14 amino acids. The investigators split CD4+ cells into a CD45RA+ naive subset and a CD45RA-negative memory subset. General study results and limits: The study drew on few donors, limiting represented genetic and exposure-history diversity. Clonotypes not shared had lower generation probabilities than those common to all four donors.

Material for sequencing was memory CD4+ T cells sorted from blood. As for subset: CD45RA-negative fraction. This receptor was identified in a woman aged 25 to 39 in good health. The chain couples TRBV2 to TRBJ1-4; D gene ambiguous. CDR3 sequence: CASSAAGRYEKLFF. The DNA for the CDR3 is TGTGCCAGCAGTGCAGCAGGACGGTATGAAAAACTGTTTTTT.